This T cell receptor (beta chain) emerged from a study of T cells in pancreatic ductal adenocarcinoma. General study results and limits: Blood clonality (roughly 0.075) did not differ significantly from tumor (about 0.12). Unique clonotypes were 7.5 to 8.5-fold more numerous in blood than in tumor. Tumors hold more CD45RO+ effector T cells, which may bias toward lower diversity.

Concerning this clone: Its cognate antigen is unknown.

Selected pancreatic ductal adenocarcinoma patients had undergone surgery without neoadjuvant therapy. The protocol was immunoSEQ multiplex PCR, while the TCRdb copy is restricted to in-frame clones and leaves out a portion. Of about 97,000 clones detected, nearly 95% appear once; the ten largest clones hold under 3.5%. The germline V gene has CDR1 SGHRS and CDR2 YFSETQ. CDR3 length: 16 residues. V trimming: 0 bases; J trimming: 7 bases; junction bases outside the gene matches: 6. This receptor was taken from a human donor with pancreatic ductal adenocarcinoma. J is TRBJ2-1 and V is TRBV5-1; 11 bases match TRBD2. Sample: PBMCs. The CDR3 region is CASSLGWSSGRNEQFF. CDR3 nucleotides: TGCGCCAGCAGCTTGGGGTGGTCTAGCGGGAGGAATGAGCAGTTCTTC.